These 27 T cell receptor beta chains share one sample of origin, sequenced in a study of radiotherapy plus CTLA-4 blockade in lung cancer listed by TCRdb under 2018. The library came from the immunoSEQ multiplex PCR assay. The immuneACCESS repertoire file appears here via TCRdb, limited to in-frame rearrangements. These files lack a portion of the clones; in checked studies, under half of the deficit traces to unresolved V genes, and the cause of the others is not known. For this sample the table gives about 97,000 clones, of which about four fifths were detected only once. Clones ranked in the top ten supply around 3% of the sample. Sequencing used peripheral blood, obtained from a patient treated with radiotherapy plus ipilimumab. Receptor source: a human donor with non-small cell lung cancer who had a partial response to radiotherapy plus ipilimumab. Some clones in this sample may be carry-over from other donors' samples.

The CDR3 DNA sequence: TGTGCCAGCAGCCGCTGGGGGAGCGGGAGGGGATACAATGAGCAGTTCTTC. Translated: CASSRWGSGRGYNEQFF. This chain joins TRBV7-2 and TRBJ2-1, with 10 positions matching TRBD2. The CDR3 totals 17 residues. The junction had 11 bases not matched to a gene; V was cut back by 5 bases and J by 4 bases. From germline, CDR1 is SGHTA and CDR2 FQGNSA.

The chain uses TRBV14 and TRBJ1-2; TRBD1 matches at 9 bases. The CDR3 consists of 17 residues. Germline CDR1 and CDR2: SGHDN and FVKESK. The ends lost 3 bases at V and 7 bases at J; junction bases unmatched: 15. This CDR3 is CASSQYGQGTSPTGYTF. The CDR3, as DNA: TGTGCCAGCAGCCAGTATGGACAGGGGACGTCTCCTACTGGCTACACCTTC. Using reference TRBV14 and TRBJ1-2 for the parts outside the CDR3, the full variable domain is EAGVTQFPSHSVIEKGQTVTLRCDPISGHDNLYWYRRVMGKEIKFLLHFVKESKQDESGMPNNRFLAERTGGTYSTLKVQPAELEDSGVYFCASSQYGQGTSPTGYTFGSGTRLTVV.

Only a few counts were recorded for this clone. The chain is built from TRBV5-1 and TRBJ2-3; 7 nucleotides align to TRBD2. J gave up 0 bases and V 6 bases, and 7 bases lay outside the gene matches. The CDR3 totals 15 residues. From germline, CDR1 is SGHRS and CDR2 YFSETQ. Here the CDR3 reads CASTPAGVSTDTQYF. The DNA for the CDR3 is TGCGCCAGCACCCCGGCGGGGGTAAGCACAGATACGCAGTATTTT.

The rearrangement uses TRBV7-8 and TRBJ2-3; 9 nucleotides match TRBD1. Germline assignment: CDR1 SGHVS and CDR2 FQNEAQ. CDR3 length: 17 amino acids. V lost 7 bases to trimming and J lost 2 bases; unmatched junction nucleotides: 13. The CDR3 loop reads CASTDDVGTGTTDTQYF. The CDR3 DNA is TGTGCCAGCACCGATGACGTTGGGACAGGGACCACAGATACGCAGTATTTT. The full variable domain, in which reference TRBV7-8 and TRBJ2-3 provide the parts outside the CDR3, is GAGVSQSPRYKVAKRGQDVALRCDPISGHVSLFWYQQALGQGPEFLTYFQNEAQLDKSGLPSDRFFAERPEGSVSTLKIQRTQQEDSAVYLCASTDDVGTGTTDTQYFGPGTRLTVL.

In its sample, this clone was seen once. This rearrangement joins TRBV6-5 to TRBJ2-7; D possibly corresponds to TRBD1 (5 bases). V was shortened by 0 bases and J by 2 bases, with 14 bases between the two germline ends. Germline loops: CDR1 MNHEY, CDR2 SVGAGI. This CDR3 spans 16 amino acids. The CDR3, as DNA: TGTGCCAGCAGTTACTCGCTGGGGCGACCAGCCTACGAGCAGTACTTC. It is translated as CASSYSLGRPAYEQYF.

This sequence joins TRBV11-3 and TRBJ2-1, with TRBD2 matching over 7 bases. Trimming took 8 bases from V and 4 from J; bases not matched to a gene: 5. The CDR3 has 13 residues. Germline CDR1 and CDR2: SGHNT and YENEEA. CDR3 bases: TGTGCCAGCGCCGGGGGGATTTACAATGAGCAGTTCTTC. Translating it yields CASAGGIYNEQFF.

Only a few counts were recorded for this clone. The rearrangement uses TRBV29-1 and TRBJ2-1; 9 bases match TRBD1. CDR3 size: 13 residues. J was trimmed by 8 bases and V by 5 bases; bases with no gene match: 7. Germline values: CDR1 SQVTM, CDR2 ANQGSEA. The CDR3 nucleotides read TGCAGCGTTACAGACAGGGGGTACGATGAGCAGTTCTTC. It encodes CSVTDRGYDEQFF.

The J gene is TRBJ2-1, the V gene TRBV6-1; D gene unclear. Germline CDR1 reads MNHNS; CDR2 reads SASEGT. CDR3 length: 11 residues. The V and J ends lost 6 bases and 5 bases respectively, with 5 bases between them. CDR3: CASSLNNEQFF. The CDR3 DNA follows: TGTGCCAGCAGCCTAAACAATGAGCAGTTCTTC.

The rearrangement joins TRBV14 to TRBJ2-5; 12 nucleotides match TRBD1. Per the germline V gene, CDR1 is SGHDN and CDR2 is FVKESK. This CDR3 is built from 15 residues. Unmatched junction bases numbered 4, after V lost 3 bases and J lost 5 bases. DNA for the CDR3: TGTGCCAGCAGCCAGGCGGGACAGGGGGCGGAGACCCAGTACTTC. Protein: CASSQAGQGAETQYF.

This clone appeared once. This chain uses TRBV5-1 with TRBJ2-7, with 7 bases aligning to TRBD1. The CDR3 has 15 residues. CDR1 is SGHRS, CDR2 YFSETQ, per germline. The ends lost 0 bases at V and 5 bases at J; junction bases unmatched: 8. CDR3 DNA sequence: TGCGCCAGCAGCTTGGGACAGGGCGTGTCGGACGAGCAGTACTTC. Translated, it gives CASSLGQGVSDEQYF.

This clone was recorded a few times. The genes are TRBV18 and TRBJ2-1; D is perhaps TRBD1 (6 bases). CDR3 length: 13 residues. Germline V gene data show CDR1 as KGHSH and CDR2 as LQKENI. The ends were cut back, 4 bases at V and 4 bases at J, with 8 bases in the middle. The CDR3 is CASSQQGYNEQFF. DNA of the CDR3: TGTGCCAGCTCACAACAGGGTTACAATGAGCAGTTCTTC. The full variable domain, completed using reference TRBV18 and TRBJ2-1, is NAGVMQNPRHLVRRRGQEARLRCSPMKGHSHVYWYRQLPEEGLKFMVYLQKENIIDESGMPKERFSAEFPKEGPSILRIQQVVRGDSAAYFCASSQQGYNEQFFGPGTRLTVL.

CDR3 nucleotide sequence: TGTGCCAACACCGCAGGTGGAGGAAAACTGTTTTTT. Translated: CANTAGGGKLFF. The chain couples TRBV27 to TRBJ1-4; D remains unclear. The V and J ends lost 10 bases and 10 bases respectively, with 16 bases between them. Germline values: CDR1 MNHEY, CDR2 SMNVEV (reference sequence). The CDR3 sequence is 12 residues long. The full variable domain, rest sourced from reference TRBV27 and TRBJ1-4, is EAQVTQNPRYLITVTGKKLTVTCSQNMNHEYMSWYRQDPGLGLRQIYYSMNVEVTDKGDVPEGYKVSRKEKRNFPLILESPSPNQTSLYFCANTAGGGKLFFGSGTQLSVL.

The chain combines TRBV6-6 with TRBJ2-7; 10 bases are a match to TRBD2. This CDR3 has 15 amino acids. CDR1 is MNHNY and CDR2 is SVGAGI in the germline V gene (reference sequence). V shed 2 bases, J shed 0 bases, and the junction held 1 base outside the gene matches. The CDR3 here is CASSYERGGSYEQYF. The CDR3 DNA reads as TGTGCCAGCAGTTACGAGCGGGGGGGCTCCTACGAGCAGTACTTC.

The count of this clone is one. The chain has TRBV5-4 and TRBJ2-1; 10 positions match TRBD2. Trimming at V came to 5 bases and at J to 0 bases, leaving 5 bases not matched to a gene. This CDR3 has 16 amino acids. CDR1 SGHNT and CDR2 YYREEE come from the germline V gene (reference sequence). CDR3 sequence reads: CASRMGLASSYNEQFF. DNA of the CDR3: TGTGCCAGCAGGATGGGACTAGCGAGCTCCTACAATGAGCAGTTCTTC. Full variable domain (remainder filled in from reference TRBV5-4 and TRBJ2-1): ETGVTQSPTHLIKTRGQQVTLRCSSQSGHNTVSWYQQALGQGPQFIFQYYREEENGRGNFPPRFSGLQFPNYSSELNVNALELDDSALYLCASRMGLASSYNEQFFGPGTRLTVL.

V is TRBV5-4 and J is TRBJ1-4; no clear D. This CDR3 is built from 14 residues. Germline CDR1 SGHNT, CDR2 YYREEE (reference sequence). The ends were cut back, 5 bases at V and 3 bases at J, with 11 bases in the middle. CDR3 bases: TGTGCCAGCAGGGAGGGAGGCGCTAATGAAAAACTGTTTTTT. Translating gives CASREGGANEKLFF.

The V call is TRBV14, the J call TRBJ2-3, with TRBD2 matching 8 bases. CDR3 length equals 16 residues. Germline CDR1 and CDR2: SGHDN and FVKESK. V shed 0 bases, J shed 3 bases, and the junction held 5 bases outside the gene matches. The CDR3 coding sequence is TGTGCCAGCAGCCAAGACGGGGGGGCCGTGACAGATACGCAGTATTTT. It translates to CASSQDGGAVTDTQYF.

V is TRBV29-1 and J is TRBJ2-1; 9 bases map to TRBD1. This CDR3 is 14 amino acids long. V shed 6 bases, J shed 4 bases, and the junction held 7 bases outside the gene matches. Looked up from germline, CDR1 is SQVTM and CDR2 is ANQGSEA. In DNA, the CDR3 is TGCAGCGTGCCACAGGGGGCAGGTTACAATGAGCAGTTCTTC. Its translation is CSVPQGAGYNEQFF.

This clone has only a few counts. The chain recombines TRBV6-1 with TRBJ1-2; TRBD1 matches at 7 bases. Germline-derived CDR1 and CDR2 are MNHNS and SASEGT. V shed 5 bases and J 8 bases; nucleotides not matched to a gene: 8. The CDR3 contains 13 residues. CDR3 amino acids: CASSRQGSEGYTF. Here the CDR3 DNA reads TGTGCCAGCAGTCGACAGGGTTCAGAAGGCTACACCTTC.

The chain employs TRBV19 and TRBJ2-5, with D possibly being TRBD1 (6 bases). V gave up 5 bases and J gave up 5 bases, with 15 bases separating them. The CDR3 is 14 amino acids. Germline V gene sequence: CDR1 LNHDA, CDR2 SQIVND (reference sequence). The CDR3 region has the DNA TGTGCCAGTAGTGCTCAGGGGCACGGGGAGACCCAGTACTTC. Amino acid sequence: CASSAQGHGETQYF.

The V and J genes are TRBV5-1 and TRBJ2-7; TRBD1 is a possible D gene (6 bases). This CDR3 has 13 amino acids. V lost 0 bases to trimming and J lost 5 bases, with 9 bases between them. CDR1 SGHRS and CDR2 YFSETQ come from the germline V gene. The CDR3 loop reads CASSLAQGHEQYF. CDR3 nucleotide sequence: TGCGCCAGCAGCTTGGCCCAGGGGCACGAGCAGTACTTC.

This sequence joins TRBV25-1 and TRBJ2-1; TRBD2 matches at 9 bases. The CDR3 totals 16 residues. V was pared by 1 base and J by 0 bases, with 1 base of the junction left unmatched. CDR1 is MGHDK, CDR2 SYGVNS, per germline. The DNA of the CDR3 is TGTGCCAGCAGTGAATTAGCGGGAGACTCCTACAATGAGCAGTTCTTC. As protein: CASSELAGDSYNEQFF.

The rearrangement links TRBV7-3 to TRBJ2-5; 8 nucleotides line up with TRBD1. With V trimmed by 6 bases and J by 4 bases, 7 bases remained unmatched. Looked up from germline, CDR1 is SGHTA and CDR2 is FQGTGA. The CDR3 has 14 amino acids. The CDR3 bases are TGTGCCAGCAGTCGTACAGGGGGGCGAGAGACCCAGTACTTC. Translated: CASSRTGGRETQYF.

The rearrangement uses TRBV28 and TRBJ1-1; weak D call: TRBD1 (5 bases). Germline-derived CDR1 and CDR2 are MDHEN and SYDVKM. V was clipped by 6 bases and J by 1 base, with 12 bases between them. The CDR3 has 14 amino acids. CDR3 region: CASSRQGWNTEAFF. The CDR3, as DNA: TGTGCCAGCAGCAGGCAGGGCTGGAACACTGAAGCTTTCTTT.

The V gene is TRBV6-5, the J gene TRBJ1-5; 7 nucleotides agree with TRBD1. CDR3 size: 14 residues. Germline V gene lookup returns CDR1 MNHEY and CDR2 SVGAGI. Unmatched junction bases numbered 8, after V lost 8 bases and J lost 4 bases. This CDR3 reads CASARDSQNQPQHF. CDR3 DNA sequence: TGTGCCAGCGCCCGGGACAGCCAGAATCAGCCCCAGCATTTT.

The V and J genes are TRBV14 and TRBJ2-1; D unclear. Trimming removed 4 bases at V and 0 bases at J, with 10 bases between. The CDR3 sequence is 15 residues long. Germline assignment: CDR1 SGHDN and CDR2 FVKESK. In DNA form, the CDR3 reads TGTGCCAGCAGCCCCGGTTACAGCTCCTACAATGAGCAGTTCTTC. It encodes CASSPGYSSYNEQFF.

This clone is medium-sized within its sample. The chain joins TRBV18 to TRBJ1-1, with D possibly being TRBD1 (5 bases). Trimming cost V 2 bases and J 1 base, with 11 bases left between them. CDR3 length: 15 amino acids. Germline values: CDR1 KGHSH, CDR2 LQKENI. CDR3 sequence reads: CASSPRQTQNTEAFF. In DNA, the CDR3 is TGTGCCAGCTCACCAAGACAGACTCAGAACACTGAAGCTTTCTTT.

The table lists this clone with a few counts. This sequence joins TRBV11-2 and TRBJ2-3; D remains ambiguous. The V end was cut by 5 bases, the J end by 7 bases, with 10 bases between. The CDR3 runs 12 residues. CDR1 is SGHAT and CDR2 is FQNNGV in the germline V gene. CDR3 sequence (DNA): TGTGCCAGCAGCCCTGGCTCGTATACGCAGTATTTT. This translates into CASSPGSYTQYF.